This T cell receptor beta chain was documented in a study of shared clonotypes between healthy human individuals. Remarks on this clone: Its antigen is unidentified.

The germline CDR1 and CDR2 sequences are LNHDA and SQIVND (reference sequence). The CDR3 contains 12 residues. Trimming stripped 10 bases from V and 6 bases from J, with 15 bases between. Study-level findings and limits: Clonotypes which were not shared had lower generation probabilities than clonotypes that all four donors shared.

This table comes from immunoSEQ multiplex PCR, and its TCRdb copy is limited to in-frame clones, with some not included. Here the sample spans around 1.6 million clones, 95% to 99% being singletons. The sequenced sample was naive CD4+ T cells sorted from blood. The subset: CD45RA+ positively selected. The TCR originated in a young man in good health. V is TRBV19 and J is TRBJ1-2; no reliable D call. The CDR3 DNA follows: TGTGCCACAACCCAGGCAAGAGATGGCTACACCTTC. This gives the protein CATTQARDGYTF.